This TCR beta chain was recovered during a study of T cells after yellow fever vaccination. This clonotype has a handful of counts. Its cognate antigen is unknown. Broader study findings: Clonotype sharing between CD4 and CD8 compartments was small. Reappearance after the booster was observed for most primary-vaccination clones (more than 95% CD4, around 90% CD8).

It was through 5'RACE template switching that TCR cDNA was made, with a universal primer site and UMIs added. Each CDR3 protein is one row after TCRdb ran MiXCR on the 5' RACE reads. The sample lists hundreds of thousands of distinct CDR3 sequences, 9% to 15% occurring once. Trimming left V 6 bases short and J 9 bases short, with 21 bases between. The CDR3 runs to 15 residues. Germline V CDR1 and CDR2: DFQATT, SNEGSKA (reference sequence). The receptor comes from a man aged 25-45 years who received the YFV17D yellow fever vaccine. Sequences were derived from PBMCs, sampled on the day of the yellow fever booster vaccination. The chain links TRBV20-1 to TRBJ1-6; D is unclear. CDR3 sequence (DNA): TGCAGTGCCCCTTTACTGCGGTCCAGAGGTTCACCCCTCCACTTT. Translated, it gives CSAPLLRSRGSPLHF.